These 4 T cell receptor beta chains were all obtained from the same sample, sequenced in a study of shared clonotypes between healthy human individuals. Only in-frame clones appear in the TCRdb table, and some are missing; sequencing was by immunoSEQ multiplex PCR. The data show about 1.5 million clones, approximately 96% seen once. Sequencing was carried out using naive CD4+ T cells sorted from blood. Stated subset: CD45RA+ positively selected. These receptors were collected from a man aged 25-40 years in good health.

This chain joins TRBV5-6 and TRBJ2-5, with TRBD1 matching over 7 bases. The CDR3 runs 18 residues. Trimming cost V 0 bases and J 3 bases; bases outside gene matches: 14. Per the germline V gene, CDR1 is SGHDT and CDR2 is YYEEEE. The CDR3: CASSLGDRAGLGEETQYF. Written as DNA, the CDR3 is TGTGCCAGCAGCTTGGGGGACAGAGCTGGGCTTGGAGAAGAGACCCAGTACTTC.

This clone has more than one count but fewer than ten. The identical CDR3 is also encoded by other nucleotide sequences in the sample. The CDR3, as DNA: TGTGCCAGCTCACCAGGCTCCGAAGCTTTCTTT. Protein sequence: CASSPGSEAFF. The rearrangement links TRBV18 to TRBJ1-1; no clear D. The CDR3 sequence is 11 residues long. Trimming left V 2 bases short and J 8 bases short, with 6 bases between. Germline V CDR1 and CDR2: KGHSH, LQKENI.

J is TRBJ2-1 and V is TRBV2; possibly TRBD2 for D (6 bases). V dropped 6 bases and J dropped 9 bases, with 18 bases sitting between them. This CDR3 region has 14 residues. CDR1 and CDR2 from the germline V gene are SNHLY and FYNNEI. The CDR3 nucleotides are TGTGCCAGCAGGGTGGAGTCGGGGCGGGGTGAGCAGTTCTTC. As protein: CASRVESGRGEQFF.

The chain combines TRBV19 with TRBJ2-7; D uncertain. Germline lookup yields CDR1 LNHDA and CDR2 SQIVND (reference sequence). Trimming pared 2 bases from V and 4 bases from J, leaving 12 bases between. The CDR3 is 14 amino acids. The CDR3, as DNA: TGTGCCAGTAGTATAAGTTCCAGGCTTTACGAGCAGTACTTC. Amino acids: CASSISSRLYEQYF.